This TCR beta chain derives from a study of T cell changes during pregnancy in multiple sclerosis. Sequencing was performed with immunoSEQ multiplex PCR; in TCRdb, only in-frame clones are kept and a portion is missing. The table records around 40,000 clones, roughly 87% of them present only once. The junction had 5 bases not matched to a gene; V was cut back by 3 bases and J by 5 bases. The CDR3 has 14 residues. The germline CDR1 and CDR2 sequences are LGHNA and YNFKEQ. This receptor was identified in a female donor with multiple sclerosis, enrolled in a pregnancy study. V usage is TRBV4-2 and J usage is TRBJ2-3; 7 nucleotides agree with TRBD2. The specimen comprised CD4+ T cells from peripheral blood mononuclear cells, sampled in the first trimester of pregnancy. The CDR3: CASSQAGEGDTQYF. The CDR3 DNA reads as TGTGCCAGCAGCCAGGCGGGAGAGGGAGATACGCAGTATTTT.